This T cell receptor beta chain was captured in a study of blood T cell repertoires in COVID-19 (dated by TCRdb to 2020 to 2022). Regarding the study in general: Samples from collaborators originated in the United States, Italy and Spain and spanned both the acute and convalescent phases of COVID-19. The prospective study material was composed of cDNA or gDNA derived from T cells, B-cell-depleted T cells, or PBMCs. Samples were obtained from the ongoing ImmuneRACE study (first 160 participants) and from 1,254 subjects provided by 6 global collaborators. HLA class I and class II types, where available, came from metadata supplied by the sample provider rather than from assay-based typing. A de-identified subject ID, COVID-19 status, age in years and sex were almost always included in the sample metadata. Deeply sampled blood TCRbeta repertoires from subjects exposed to, actively infected with, or recovered from COVID-19 were included in the dataset. The repertoires were made available in a free public database intended to serve as a resource for research on the immune response to SARS-CoV-2. Study-level results and caveats: The amount of clinical and demographic metadata varied by source and participant and was provided uncurated.

The germline V gene supplies CDR1 MDHEN and CDR2 SYDVKM. The V end loses 5 bases and the J end loses 2 bases, and a stretch of 15 bases separates them. The CDR3 contains 15 residues, cysteine and phenylalanine counted. Here the CDR3 DNA is all that survives: 45 bases in frame from base 1. Participants in the prospective study were enrolled through a virtual design, were aged roughly 18 to 100 years, and lived in roughly 24 United States geographic areas. In the prospective study, participants were assigned to cohorts based on the clinical history participants reported in a screening survey and a study questionnaire. Exposed participants had been in contact with someone with a PCR-confirmed or clinician-diagnosed COVID-19 case within 2 weeks of study entry. In the prospective study, whole blood, serum and a nasopharyngeal or oropharyngeal swab were collected from each participant by mobile phlebotomists. Participants in the prospective study had the option to provide additional blood draws and questionnaires over a roughly two-month period. Before DNA extraction, blood samples from the prospective study were shipped at room temperature or frozen.

Worth noting for this clone: There is no known antigen for this receptor. No much larger clone is present one base from it, and per-base qualities are unavailable.

TCRbeta CDR3 regions were amplified from genomic DNA using the immunoSEQ Assay, a bias-controlled multiplex PCR. The study's processing was this. The number of nucleated cells in each sample was estimated from the amplification of reference gene primers within the assay. To quantify the absolute abundance of each unique TCRbeta CDR3 rearrangement, sequence reads were collapsed and filtered. Productive Simpson clonality was computed per sample as the square root of Simpson's diversity index over productive rearrangements. In TCRdb, the immuneACCESS table is reduced to in-frame sequences with V and J assigned. These tables do not hold every clone; where another copy was compared, an unresolved V gene accounts for under half, and the others remain unexplained. Clonal size and the V and J genes are those of that table, whereas D and trimming came from the DNA. This sample comprises around 270,000 clones, around nine tenths of them detected only once. 2.5% to 3.5% of the sample lies in the top ten.

The source is a woman in her thirties or forties who had been exposed to COVID-19. Sequencing used PBMCs or T cells enriched from blood (not recorded which). In this chain, TRBV28 is recombined with TRBJ2-5; the D gene is perhaps TRBD2, from 6 matching bases. The nucleotide sequence is TGTGCCAGCAGTCCTCCGGAGGGACCTCAAGAGACCCAGTACTTC. Its translation is CASSPPEGPQETQYF.